Each of the 26 T cell receptor beta chains below was sequenced from the same sample in a study of breast tumors, draining lymph nodes, adjacent tissues. In TCRdb, the multiplex PCR reads were re-called with MiXCR into one record per CDR3 protein. The data show 250,000 or so distinct CDR3 sequences, 30% seen once. The lymph nodes were axillary draining lymph nodes from breast cancer patients. The specimen sequenced was axillary lymph node tissue. These receptors came from a female donor with breast cancer. Some clones in this sample may be carry-over from other donors' samples.

This clonotype was found many times. The gene calls are TRBV13 and TRBJ2-7; 7 nucleotides agree with TRBD1. J gave up 6 bases and V 5 bases, and 13 bases lay outside the gene matches. Germline values: CDR1 PRHDT, CDR2 FYEKMQ (reference sequence). The CDR3 has 15 residues. The CDR3: CASSLRQGTRGEQYF. The CDR3 DNA follows: TGTGCCAGCAGCCTCCGACAGGGAACTAGGGGCGAGCAGTACTTC.

V and J are TRBV3-1 and TRBJ2-7; TRBD1 matches 9 bases. J gave up 5 bases and V 0 bases, and 2 bases lay outside the gene matches. The CDR3 has 14 amino acids. CDR1 LGHDT and CDR2 YNNKEL come from the germline V gene (reference sequence). This CDR3 reads CASSQEGTGNEQYF. The CDR3 DNA reads as TGTGCCAGCAGCCAAGAGGGGACAGGGAACGAGCAGTACTTC.

This clonotype was seen ten or more times. The V gene is TRBV10-3, the J gene TRBJ1-4, with a weak D call TRBD1 (5 bases). Germline CDR1 and CDR2: ENHRY and SYGVKD. CDR3 size: 14 residues. V was trimmed by 4 bases and J by 3 bases, leaving 9 bases between them. CDR3 DNA: TGTGCCATCAGTGTCGGGGGTGCTAATGAAAAACTGTTTTTT. Its protein product is CAISVGGANEKLFF.

This clonotype was recorded many times. J is TRBJ2-2 and V is TRBV9, with 10 bases that match TRBD2. The CDR3 spans 18 residues. Germline V CDR1 and CDR2: SGDLS, YYNGEE. J gave up 1 base and V 1 base, and 7 bases lay outside the gene matches. The CDR3 DNA follows: TGTGCCAGCAGCGTACCGACAGGACTAGCGGTGAACACCGGGGAGCTGTTTTTT. It encodes CASSVPTGLAVNTGELFF.

Concerning this clonotype: The junction shows a germline mismatch at one end, possibly a read error. V usage is TRBV10-3 and J usage is TRBJ2-6; 7 bases align to TRBD1. Per germline, CDR1 ENHRY and CDR2 SYGVKD. The CDR3 sequence is 18 residues long. The CDR3 DNA reads TGTGCCATCAGTGAGCCGCGACAGGGCTCCTCTGGGGCCAACGTCCTGGCTTTC. Protein sequence: CAISEPRQGSSGANVLAF.

This clonotype was seen many times. V gene TRBV6-6 combines with J gene TRBJ2-6; the match to TRBD1 covers 7 bases. The length of the CDR3 is 17 residues. The germline V gene has CDR1 MNHNY and CDR2 SVGAGI (reference sequence). With 6 bases clipped from V and 1 base from J, the junction kept 9 bases outside the gene matches. CDR3 DNA: TGTGCCAGCAGATCACAGGGGTTGTCATCTGGGGCCAACGTCCTGACTTTC. This translates into CASRSQGLSSGANVLTF.

The chain recombines TRBV5-6 with TRBJ1-1; 8 nucleotides align to TRBD1. From germline, CDR1 is SGHDT and CDR2 YYEEEE. V lost 9 bases and J lost 6; bases outside the gene matches: 10. The CDR3 has 13 amino acids. DNA for the CDR3: TGTGCCAACGTCGCCGCAGGGGGCCCTGAAGCTTTCTTT. Translating gives CANVAAGGPEAFF. The full variable domain, in which reference TRBV5-6 and TRBJ1-1 provide the parts outside the CDR3, is DAGVTQSPTHLIKTRGQQVTLRCSPKSGHDTVSWYQQALGQGPQFIFQYYEEEERQRGNFPDRFSGHQFPNYSSELNVNALLLGDSALYLCANVAAGGPEAFFGQGTRLTVV.

In this sample, this clonotype turned up many times. The chain links TRBV14 to TRBJ1-2; 9 positions agree with TRBD1. CDR1 and CDR2 (germline): SGHDN, FVKESK. This CDR3 spans 14 amino acids. Trimming cost V 4 bases and J 6 bases; bases outside gene matches: 6. The CDR3 spells CASSLGQGFNGYTF. CDR3 in DNA: TGTGCCAGCAGCCTGGGACAGGGCTTCAATGGCTACACCTTC.

In its sample, this clonotype was seen many times. The gene calls are TRBV6-1 and TRBJ2-7, with D perhaps TRBD1 (7 bases). The V gene's germline CDR1 is MNHNS and CDR2 SASEGT. The CDR3 sequence is 15 residues long. V was pared by 8 bases and J by 2 bases, with 19 bases between. The chain's CDR3 is CASRRRGQTPYEQYF. In DNA, the CDR3 is TGTGCCAGCCGAAGGAGGGGACAGACTCCCTACGAGCAGTACTTC.

This clonotype came up once. Possible read error: a much larger clone is one base away. The DNA of the CDR3 is TGTGCCAGCAGCTTAGTGGGTCTCTCTGGAAACACCATACATTTT. This sequence encodes CASSLVGLSGNTIHF. The rearrangement joins TRBV7-8 to TRBJ1-3; no definite D call. The CDR3 spans 15 residues. The germline CDR1 and CDR2 sequences are SGHVS and FQNEAQ.

This clonotype occurred many times. A read error may account for a junction end that differs from germline. This chain connects TRBV10-3 to TRBJ2-2; 10 nucleotides align to TRBD1. The CDR3 is made up of 15 amino acids. Germline CDR1 and CDR2: ENHRY and SYGVKD. For the CDR3, the DNA is TGTGCCATCGAACCGGGACAGGGGAACGCCGGGGAGCTGTTTTTT. Its protein is CAIEPGQGNAGELFF.

Many counts were recorded for this clonotype. The CDR3 DNA sequence: TGTGCCAGCAGCTTCCAGGGGACCAATGAGCAGTTCTTC. It yields the protein CASSFQGTNEQFF. The V gene is TRBV11-2, the J gene TRBJ2-1; tentative D call: TRBD1 (6 bases). Germline V CDR1 and CDR2: SGHAT, FQNNGV. The CDR3 contains 13 residues. Trimming pared 3 bases from V and 6 bases from J, leaving 9 bases between. The full variable domain, completed using reference TRBV11-2 and TRBJ2-1, is EAGVAQSPRYKIIEKRQSVAFWCNPISGHATLYWYQQILGQGPKLLIQFQNNGVVDDSQLPKDRFSAERLKGVDSTLKIQPAKLEDSAVYLCASSFQGTNEQFFGPGTRLTVL.

CDR3 amino acids: CATSTGTGGPGELFF. In nucleotides, the CDR3 is TGTGCCACCAGCACCGGGACAGGGGGACCCGGGGAGCTGTTTTTT. The rearrangement uses TRBV15 and TRBJ2-2, with TRBD1 matching over 11 bases. J lost 6 bases, V lost 4 bases, and 4 bases had no gene match. Germline V lookup: CDR1 LNHNV, CDR2 YYDKDF (reference sequence). This CDR3 is built from 15 residues.

There are many counts of this clonotype. V is TRBV9 and J is TRBJ2-3, with 7 nucleotides matching TRBD2. With 6 bases clipped from V and 2 bases from J, the junction kept 9 bases outside the gene matches. Germline CDR1 reads SGDLS; CDR2 reads YYNGEE. This CDR3 comprises 15 residues. DNA for the CDR3: TGTGCCAGCACCCGGGCGGGAGAACACACAGATACGCAGTATTTT. Translating gives CASTRAGEHTDTQYF.

A note on this clonotype: This may stem from a read error, because a much larger clone lies one nucleotide away. The chain has TRBV10-3 and TRBJ2-7, with D possibly called TRBD1 or TRBD2 (5 bases each). CDR3 size: 14 residues. The germline gives CDR1 ENHRY, CDR2 SYGVKD. The CDR3 DNA is TGTACCAGCAGTTACGTCACTCCAGGGAGCGAGCAGTACTTC. Translation: CTSSYVTPGSEQYF.

The chain recombines TRBV2 with TRBJ1-4, with D uncertain. The germline V and J ends were trimmed by 1 base and 10 bases, with 25 bases remaining between them. Germline assignment: CDR1 SNHLY and CDR2 FYNNEI. There are 18 residues in the CDR3. CDR3 amino acids: CASSEDRTLGETNGKLFF. The CDR3 nucleotides are TGTGCCAGCAGTGAAGATCGGACCCTGGGAGAAACTAACGGAAAACTGTTTTTT.

This clonotype was seen at least ten times. The gene calls are TRBV12-3 or TRBV12-4 and TRBJ1-2; no clear D gene. The CDR3 consists of 13 residues. Between the trimmed V and J ends, which lost 7 bases and 5 bases, there was a span of 14 bases. The CDR3 here is CASNPGGGYGYTF. Written as DNA, the CDR3 is TGTGCCAGCAACCCGGGTGGCGGGTATGGCTACACCTTC.

Comment on this clonotype: A clone one base away is much larger, so this may be a read error. This CDR3 fails to terminate in the conserved phenylalanine or tryptophan, so it likely reflects a read error. The chain couples TRBV30 to TRBJ1-5; D gene uncertain. This CDR3 is built from 13 residues. Germline assignment: CDR1 GTSNPN and CDR2 SVGIG (reference sequence). V shed 0 bases and J shed 3 bases, with 6 bases lying between them. CDR3: CAWSVQFNQPQHS. CDR3 DNA sequence: TGTGCCTGGAGTGTACAGTTCAATCAGCCCCAGCATTCT.

The rearrangement links TRBV20-1 to TRBJ2-7; D remains unclear. Trimming removed 4 bases at V and 3 bases at J, with 13 bases between. CDR1 DFQATT and CDR2 SNEGSKA come from the germline V gene (reference sequence). The CDR3 is 13 amino acids. The CDR3 here is CSAIRAGRYEQYF. Here the CDR3 DNA reads TGCAGTGCTATAAGGGCAGGACGCTACGAGCAGTACTTC.

Ten or more counts support this clonotype. J is TRBJ2-7 and V is TRBV20-1; D is unclear. Germline V lookup: CDR1 DFQATT, CDR2 SNEGSKA (reference sequence). Trimming removed 4 bases at V and 2 bases at J, with 9 bases between. This CDR3 is 12 amino acids long. Written as DNA, the CDR3 is TGCAGTGCTACCTCTACTGCCTACGAGCAGTACTTC. It codes for CSATSTAYEQYF.

A word on this clonotype: A much more abundant neighbour one base away suggests this may be a read error. The chain combines TRBV7-2 with TRBJ2-6, with D unresolved. The V gene lost 10 bases and the J gene lost 2 bases, with 9 bases spanning the gap. This CDR3 is built from 13 residues. Germline V gene data show CDR1 as SGHTA and CDR2 as FQGNSA. This CDR3 is CANNTAGANVLTF. For the CDR3, the DNA is TGTGCCAACAACACCGCTGGGGCCAACGTCCTGACTTTC.

This chain links TRBV29-1 with TRBJ1-2; 7 bases agree with TRBD1. This CDR3 has 12 residues. V shed 4 bases and J 7 bases; nucleotides not matched to a gene: 6. Germline V gene sequence: CDR1 SQVTM, CDR2 ANQGSEA. CDR3 DNA sequence: TGCAGCGTTGCATCCACAGGGGCTGGCTACACCTTC. Translating it yields CSVASTGAGYTF.

This chain joins TRBV5-5 and TRBJ1-1, with no clear D. The CDR3 totals 13 residues. Germline-derived CDR1 and CDR2 are SGHKS and YYEKEE (reference sequence). The V end lost 0 bases, the J end lost 9 bases, and 12 bases lay between the germline ends. CDR3 nucleotides: TGTGCCAGCAGCTTGGAGGGCACTTCGAAAGCTTTCTTT. This encodes CASSLEGTSKAFF.

Points on this clonotype: This sequence may be a read error, since a much larger clone differs from it by one base. The chain uses TRBV7-2 and TRBJ2-2; a weak D match, TRBD2 (6 bases). Germline V CDR1 and CDR2: SGHTA, FQGNSA. This CDR3 is 16 amino acids long. CDR3 sequence: CASSQVERAGTGELLF. The CDR3 region has the DNA TGTGCCAGCAGCCAAGTGGAGCGGGCGGGCACCGGGGAGCTGCTTTTT. The complete variable domain, with remaining parts taken from reference TRBV7-2 and TRBJ2-2, reads GAGVSQSPSNKVTEKGKDVELRCDPISGHTALYWYRQSLGQGLEFLIYFQGNSAPDKSGLPSDRFSAERTGGSVSTLTIQRTQQEDSAVYLCASSQVERAGTGELLFGEGSRLTVL.

This clonotype was picked up many times. This rearrangement joins TRBV27 to TRBJ1-6; the D gene is possibly TRBD1 (6 bases). This CDR3 has 10 residues. Per the germline V gene, CDR1 is MNHEY and CDR2 is SMNVEV (reference sequence). CDR3 nucleotide sequence: TGTGGGGGAGGGGGATCACCCCTCCACTTT. It is translated as CGGGGSPLHF.

CDR3 nucleotides: TGTGCCATCAGGAACTCCTCAGGTGAAACCCAGTACTTC. Protein: CAIRNSSGETQYF. The chain joins TRBV10-3 to TRBJ2-5; D gene unclear. CDR3 length: 13 amino acids. V was trimmed by 6 bases and J by 8 bases, leaving 16 bases between them. Germline values: CDR1 ENHRY, CDR2 SYGVKD.